The T cell receptor (beta chain) described here comes from a study of early stage breast cancer tumors. Whole-study results and caveats: Blood repertoires resembled normal breast more than tumor. Compared with adjacent normal breast tissue, tumors showed around 2.7-fold greater T cell density and higher clonality. Most shared enriched TCRB sequences were commonly generated ones.

Each sample had two DNA replicates, roughly 0.5 ug blood or about 1.5 ug tissue. Profiling relied on immunoSEQ multiplex PCR, and the TCRdb table lists in-frame clones only, not all of them. The repertoire has approximately 17,000 clones, approximately 82% of them found once; the top ten carry approximately 2%. CDR3 length: 14 residues. Germline CDR1 and CDR2: KGHSY and FQNENV. Trimming left V 7 bases short and J 0 bases short, with 12 bases between. Details on this clone: The antigen remains undetermined.

The clonotype was recovered from a person aged 70 to 85 with breast cancer. The genes are TRBV16 and TRBJ1-1; D not certain. Sequencing used blood. The CDR3 spells CASIPQTMNTEAFF. DNA of the CDR3: TGTGCCAGCATCCCACAGACCATGAACACTGAAGCTTTCTTT.